The rows below give T cell receptor beta chains drawn from one sample of a study of T cell changes during pregnancy in multiple sclerosis. Here immunoSEQ multiplex PCR was the method, and the copy in TCRdb shows in-frame clones only, minus some. Found here are roughly 87,000 clones, about nine tenths of them singletons; the top ten hold 3.5% to 4%. The material was PBMCs, obtained in the first trimester of pregnancy. These receptors all come from a female donor in good health, serving as a control in a pregnancy study. Some clones in this sample may be carry-over from other donors' samples. Each CDR3 is given with its conserved first and last residue. The D gene is left open where the match is weak. Clone size is not always given. Where it is, it says once, few, many or a class for expanded clones.

V,J,size,D,length,CDR3,DNA
TRBV27,TRBJ1-1,-,TRBD1,13,CASRIQGVGEAFF,TGTGCCAGCAGAATACAGGGGGTTGGTGAAGCTTTCTTT
TRBV6-5,TRBJ2-3,-,TRBD1,12,CASSTRGDTQYF,TGTGCCAGCAGCACCAGGGGGGATACGCAGTATTTT
TRBV30,TRBJ1-2,once,-,14,CAWTSQMGVYGYTF,TGTGCCTGGACTTCACAGATGGGCGTCTATGGCTACACCTTC
TRBV6-1,TRBJ1-6,-,TRBD1,13,CASLGDRGSPLHF,TGTGCCAGCCTAGGGGACAGAGGGTCACCCCTCCACTTT
TRBV23-1,TRBJ2-5,-,TRBD2,17,CASSHRGLAAFQETQYF,TGCGCCAGCAGTCACCGTGGACTAGCGGCCTTCCAAGAGACCCAGTACTTC
TRBV28,TRBJ1-1,once,TRBD1,12,CASTYRGREAFF,TGTGCCAGCACCTACAGGGGAAGAGAAGCTTTCTTT
TRBV19,TRBJ1-1,-,TRBD1,15,CASSSYRGRATEAFF,TGTGCCAGTAGTTCTTACAGGGGGCGCGCGACTGAAGCTTTCTTT
TRBV7-2,TRBJ1-6,-,-,12,CASSLFGSPLHF,TGTGCCAGCAGCTTATTCGGTTCACCCCTCCACTTT
TRBV2,TRBJ2-1,-,-,14,CASSASGARNEQFF,TGTGCCAGCAGCGCTTCTGGAGCAAGAAATGAGCAGTTCTTC
TRBV4-3,TRBJ2-7,-,-,16,CASSQEVGRGAYEQYF,TGCGCCAGCAGCCAAGAGGTGGGCAGGGGGGCCTACGAGCAGTACTTC
TRBV7-2,TRBJ2-7,-,-,14,CASSLAPGFYEQYF,TGTGCCAGCAGCTTGGCCCCGGGGTTCTACGAGCAGTACTTC
TRBV6-1,TRBJ2-1,-,TRBD1,16,CASSEAAGGSYNEQFF,TGTGCCAGCAGTGAAGCGGCAGGGGGCTCCTACAATGAGCAGTTCTTC
TRBV6-4,TRBJ2-1,-,TRBD2,14,CASSTSGGADEQFF,TGTGCCAGCTCGACTAGCGGGGGGGCTGATGAGCAGTTCTTC
TRBV7-3,TRBJ2-5,-,TRBD2,17,CASSLIPTSGRGETQYF,TGTGCCAGCAGCTTAATACCGACTAGCGGGAGGGGCGAGACCCAGTACTTC
TRBV7-3,TRBJ2-3,-,TRBD2,17,CASSLSAGGSYTDTQYF,TGTGCCAGCAGCTTAAGTGCGGGAGGGTCCTACACAGATACGCAGTATTTT
TRBV5-4,TRBJ2-3,once,TRBD2,15,CASSLAGGISDTQYF,TGTGCCAGCAGCTTAGCGGGAGGAATTTCAGATACGCAGTATTTT
TRBV29-1,TRBJ2-1,-,TRBD2,17,CSVESPSAGGTYNEQFF,TGCAGCGTTGAATCGCCCTCCGCGGGAGGCACCTACAATGAGCAGTTCTTC
TRBV7-2,TRBJ2-1,-,TRBD2,14,CASSLSGVYNEQFF,TGTGCCAGCAGCTTGAGCGGGGTTTACAATGAGCAGTTCTTC
TRBV5-1,TRBJ2-7,-,TRBD1,14,CASSPPTGTGEQYF,TGCGCCAGCAGCCCCCCGACAGGGACAGGCGAGCAGTACTTC
TRBV15,TRBJ2-7,-,-,13,CATSRDGNYEQYF,TGTGCCACCAGCAGAGACGGTAACTACGAGCAGTACTTC
TRBV30,TRBJ2-5,-,TRBD1,14,CAWSGTGAQETQYF,TGTGCCTGGAGTGGGACAGGGGCCCAAGAGACCCAGTACTTC
TRBV7-7,TRBJ2-3,-,-,13,CASSLQGGDTQYF,TGTGCTAGCAGCCTACAGGGTGGAGATACGCAGTATTTT
TRBV27,TRBJ2-3,-,TRBD2,15,CASRPGSGGADTQYF,TGTGCCAGCAGGCCGGGTAGCGGGGGGGCGGATACGCAGTATTTT
TRBV5-5,TRBJ1-2,-,-,13,CASSFGKYYGYTF,TGTGCCAGCAGCTTCGGGAAATACTATGGCTACACCTTC
TRBV19,TRBJ2-7,-,TRBD2,18,CASSPGLAGGPSSYEQYF,TGTGCCAGTAGTCCGGGACTAGCGGGGGGGCCCAGCTCCTACGAGCAGTACTTC
TRBV25-1,TRBJ2-1,-,TRBD2,16,CASSDPTSGRYNEQFF,TGTGCCAGCAGTGATCCGACTAGCGGGAGATACAATGAGCAGTTCTTC
TRBV27,TRBJ2-1,-,-,15,CASSSTGGAYNEQFF,TGTGCCAGCAGTTCAACGGGCGGGGCTTACAATGAGCAGTTCTTC
TRBV29-1,TRBJ1-6,-,-,14,CSASTGLLNSPLHF,TGCAGCGCTTCTACGGGACTCCTGAATTCACCCCTCCACTTT
TRBV11-2,TRBJ1-1,-,-,14,CASSHRSPNTEAFF,TGTGCCAGCAGCCACAGGAGCCCAAACACTGAAGCTTTCTTT
TRBV18,TRBJ2-7,-,TRBD2,16,CASSPVSGRISYEQYF,TGTGCCAGCTCACCAGTTAGCGGGAGAATCTCCTACGAGCAGTACTTC
TRBV18,TRBJ2-5,-,-,13,CASSPPSEGTQYF,TGTGCCAGCTCACCACCGTCTGAGGGCACCCAGTACTTC
TRBV7-7,TRBJ2-3,-,-,15,CASSPDTGATDTQYF,TGTGCCAGCAGCCCAGACACAGGAGCCACAGATACGCAGTATTTT
TRBV27,TRBJ2-7,few,-,13,CASTGRSSYEQYF,TGTGCCAGCACCGGGAGAAGCTCCTACGAGCAGTACTTC
TRBV5-1,TRBJ2-7,-,TRBD1,16,CASSFGGKQGRGEQYF,TGCGCCAGCAGCTTTGGGGGAAAACAGGGGAGAGGGGAGCAGTACTTC
TRBV28,TRBJ2-7,-,TRBD2,15,CASSPYRGGDYEQYF,TGTGCCAGCAGCCCCTACCGGGGGGGGGACTACGAGCAGTACTTC
TRBV7-3,TRBJ2-3,-,-,19,CASSLRTKIDYSATDTQYF,TGTGCCAGCAGTTTAAGGACTAAAATCGACTATTCGGCTACAGATACGCAGTATTTT
TRBV5-1,TRBJ1-1,once,TRBD1,14,CASRGQGARTEAFF,TGCGCCAGCCGGGGACAGGGGGCGAGGACTGAAGCTTTCTTT
TRBV4-1,TRBJ2-7,-,TRBD2,17,CASSQPLAGIPSYEQYF,TGCGCCAGCAGCCAACCCCTAGCGGGTATCCCCTCCTACGAGCAGTACTTC
TRBV18,TRBJ2-5,-,TRBD2,15,CASSPPLAGAETQYF,TGTGCCAGCTCACCACCGCTAGCGGGAGCAGAGACCCAGTACTTC
TRBV30,TRBJ1-5,-,-,14,CPEKTEYSNQPQHF,TGCCCCGAGAAGACAGAGTATAGCAATCAGCCCCAGCATTTT
TRBV19,TRBJ1-1,-,TRBD1,14,CASTQMGQIVEAFF,TGTGCCAGTACCCAGATGGGACAGATAGTTGAAGCTTTCTTT